The 28 T cell receptor beta chains listed next were all sequenced from one sample in a study of blood T cell repertoires in COVID-19. Assay used: immunoSEQ multiplex PCR; TCRdb lists only in-frame clones, some missing. Seen here are roughly 520,000 clones, roughly 90% observed once, and the top ten hold around 1.9%. Input material: PBMCs or T cells enriched from blood (not recorded which). The receptors were gathered from a woman aged 40 to 50 who had recovered from COVID-19.

In its sample, this clone was seen once. The chain links TRBV18 to TRBJ2-1; maybe TRBD2 (6 bases). The germline gives CDR1 KGHSH, CDR2 LQKENI. The CDR3 spans 17 residues. The V and J ends lost 6 bases and 2 bases respectively, with 20 bases between them. In nucleotides, the CDR3 is TGTGCCAGCTCCACCTCTTCTAGCGCGAAAACCTACAATGAGCAGTTCTTC. It codes for CASSTSSSAKTYNEQFF. Variable domain in full (rest from reference TRBV18 and TRBJ2-1): NAGVMQNPRHLVRRRGQEARLRCSPMKGHSHVYWYRQLPEEGLKFMVYLQKENIIDESGMPKERFSAEFPKEGPSILRIQQVVRGDSAAYFCASSTSSSAKTYNEQFFGPGTRLTVL.

The chain has TRBV5-1 and TRBJ1-1; 9 bases align to TRBD1. CDR3 length: 14 amino acids. Germline CDR1 and CDR2: SGHRS and YFSETQ. The V segment lost 2 bases and the J segment 4 bases; nucleotides outside the gene matches: 3. The CDR3 sequence: CASSLQGASTEAFF. CDR3 DNA: TGCGCCAGCAGCTTACAGGGGGCATCCACTGAAGCTTTCTTT.

This clone has a handful of counts. For the CDR3, the DNA is TGTGCCAGCAGCACCTTTCGAGGGCGAGGGGAGCTGTTTTTT. It encodes CASSTFRGRGELFF. This rearrangement joins TRBV6-2 or TRBV6-3 to TRBJ2-2; weak D call: TRBD2 (5 bases). V shed 6 bases and J shed 8 bases, with 16 bases lying between them. The CDR3 has 14 amino acids. CDR1 and CDR2 (germline): MNHEY, SVGEGT.

This rearrangement joins TRBV29-1 to TRBJ1-4; TRBD1 matches 9 bases. Losses at the gene ends were 2 bases for V and 3 bases for J; bases not matched to a gene: 7. Per the germline V gene, CDR1 is SQVTM and CDR2 is ANQGSEA. This CDR3 is 16 amino acids long. The CDR3 DNA sequence: TGCAGCGTTGAAACCCGACGACAGGGGGCTAATGAAAAACTGTTTTTT. Protein: CSVETRRQGANEKLFF. The full variable domain, rest sourced from reference TRBV29-1 and TRBJ1-4, is SAVISQKPSRDICQRGTSLTIQCQVDSQVTMMFWYRQQPGQSLTLIATANQGSEATYESGFVIDKFPISRPNLTFSTLTVSNMSPEDSSIYLCSVETRRQGANEKLFFGSGTQLSVL.

The gene calls are TRBV19 and TRBJ1-2, with D perhaps TRBD1 (5 bases). This CDR3 has 13 residues. Trimming cost V 5 bases and J 7 bases, with 14 bases left between them. Per germline, CDR1 LNHDA and CDR2 SQIVND (reference sequence). CDR3 DNA: TGTGCCAGTAGTTTAGGGCCCGGGGGTGGCTACACCTTC. This encodes CASSLGPGGGYTF.

The V and J genes are TRBV11-3 and TRBJ1-1, with a possible D match to TRBD1 (5 bases). CDR3 length equals 15 residues. The V end was cut by 2 bases, the J end by 1 base, with 11 bases between. The germline V gene encodes CDR1 SGHNT and CDR2 YENEEA. The CDR3: CASSLTREANTEAFF. CDR3 nucleotide sequence: TGTGCCAGCAGCTTAACCAGGGAAGCGAACACTGAAGCTTTCTTT.

This chain connects TRBV27 to TRBJ1-4; 9 positions match TRBD1. V lost 4 bases and J lost 5; bases outside the gene matches: 5. Germline V gene data show CDR1 as MNHEY and CDR2 as SMNVEV (reference sequence). The CDR3 runs 15 residues. The chain's CDR3 is CASSWGQGLNEKLFF. The CDR3 DNA sequence: TGTGCCAGCAGTTGGGGACAGGGCCTAAATGAAAAACTGTTTTTT.

The chain joins TRBV4-3 to TRBJ2-1, with TRBD2 matching 10 bases. With V trimmed by 2 bases and J by 4 bases, 11 bases remained unmatched. The length of the CDR3 is 18 residues. The germline CDR1 and CDR2 sequences are LGHNA and YSLEER. CDR3 loop: CASSQTLAGGRGYNEQFF. DNA for the CDR3: TGCGCCAGCAGCCAAACCTTAGCGGGAGGTAGAGGTTACAATGAGCAGTTCTTC.

There are a few counts of this clone. This chain joins TRBV5-1 and TRBJ1-2; 8 nucleotides align to TRBD1. CDR1 is SGHRS, CDR2 YFSETQ, per germline. The CDR3 extends over 15 amino acids. V was clipped by 3 bases and J by 7 bases; unmatched bases: 11. The CDR3 here is CASSSHGNTGGGYTF. The CDR3 DNA reads as TGCGCCAGCAGCTCCCACGGAAACACAGGGGGTGGCTACACCTTC.

This chain links TRBV6-2 or TRBV6-3 with TRBJ1-3; D ambiguous. CDR1 and CDR2 (germline): MNHEY, SVGEGT. This CDR3 contains 14 residues. V lost 3 bases and J 1 base, leaving 7 bases between the germline ends. The CDR3 region is CASSYPGSGNTIYF. The CDR3 DNA is TGTGCCAGCAGTTATCCAGGATCTGGAAACACCATATATTTT.

The rearrangement uses TRBV24-1 and TRBJ2-2, with a possible D match to TRBD1 (6 bases). Trimming stripped 3 bases from V and 6 bases from J, with 19 bases between. The CDR3 extends over 17 amino acids. Germline CDR1 reads KGHDR; CDR2 reads SFDVKD. The CDR3: CATSDKTTGQPPGELFF. DNA of the CDR3: TGTGCCACCAGTGATAAGACGACAGGACAACCACCCGGGGAGCTGTTTTTT.

The J gene is TRBJ2-1, the V gene TRBV21-1; the table's D call, TRBD2, has no DNA check behind it. TRBV21-1 is tagged as a pseudogene. The CDR3 loop spans 20 amino acids. The CDR3 region has the DNA TGTGCCAGCAGCAAAGAAACCGGGGGACTGCTAGCGGGAGCTTTAAATGAGCAGTTCTTC. Translated: CASSKETGGLLAGALNEQFF.

The chain combines TRBV4-3 with TRBJ1-3; TRBD1 agrees at 7 bases. With 4 bases clipped from V and 1 base from J, the junction kept 10 bases outside the gene matches. The CDR3 totals 17 residues. Germline lookup yields CDR1 LGHNA and CDR2 YSLEER. The CDR3 DNA reads TGCGCCAGCAGCCGGACTAACAGGGGATCGTCTGGAAACACCATATATTTT. This encodes CASSRTNRGSSGNTIYF.

The CDR3 coding sequence is TGCGCCAGCAGCGACCCCGGGGACAGTAACTATGGCTACACCTTC. Residues: CASSDPGDSNYGYTF. The rearrangement links TRBV5-1 to TRBJ1-2; 7 nucleotides align to TRBD1. Germline CDR1 is SGHRS and CDR2 is YFSETQ. V lost 4 bases to trimming and J lost 1 base; unmatched junction nucleotides: 7. The CDR3 is made up of 15 amino acids.

This chain uses TRBV6-4 with TRBJ2-7; 8 nucleotides match TRBD2. After removal of 8 bases from V and 6 bases from J, the junction contained 12 bases not matched to a gene. Germline assignment: CDR1 MRHNA and CDR2 SNTAGT. This CDR3 region has 14 residues. CDR3 sequence reads: CASGLKRELSEQYF. Here the CDR3 DNA reads TGTGCCAGCGGCCTTAAGCGGGAGCTTAGCGAGCAGTACTTC.

J is TRBJ2-2 and V is TRBV7-7, with 7 bases lining up with TRBD1. J gave up 5 bases and V 3 bases, and 6 bases lay outside the gene matches. In germline, CDR1 is SSHAT, CDR2 FNYEAQ (reference sequence). The CDR3 consists of 15 residues. CDR3 sequence: CASSFGPGGTGELFF. CDR3 nucleotide sequence: TGTGCCAGCAGCTTTGGTCCAGGGGGTACCGGGGAGCTGTTTTTT.

The chain links TRBV27 to TRBJ2-7, with 7 bases lining up with TRBD2. Germline CDR1 and CDR2: MNHEY and SMNVEV (reference sequence). The CDR3 sequence is 18 residues long. The V gene end was trimmed by 2 bases and the J gene end by 2 bases; junction bases not matched to a gene: 15. CDR3 coding DNA: TGTGCCAGCAGTTTAAGGAAGATGCTTAGCGGGCAAACCTACGAGCAGTACTTC. It yields the protein CASSLRKMLSGQTYEQYF.

This clone has a handful of counts. This chain joins TRBV6-5 and TRBJ2-2; the D is unclear. V was shortened by 2 bases and J by 0 bases, with 7 bases between the two germline ends. Germline V lookup: CDR1 MNHEY, CDR2 SVGAGI. CDR3 length: 15 amino acids. This CDR3 reads CASSYIRSNTGELFF. The CDR3 DNA is TGTGCCAGCAGTTACATCAGGTCGAACACCGGGGAGCTGTTTTTT.

V and J are TRBV5-1 and TRBJ1-2, with 7 bases that match TRBD1. The CDR3 contains 14 residues. CDR1 is SGHRS and CDR2 is YFSETQ in the germline V gene. Trimming removed 6 bases from V and 4 bases from J; junction bases left unmatched: 9. This CDR3 is CASTQPGGLYGYTF. In nucleotides, the CDR3 is TGCGCCAGCACCCAACCAGGGGGTCTCTATGGCTACACCTTC.

This sequence joins TRBV15 and TRBJ2-3; possibly TRBD1 for D (6 bases). Per the germline V gene, CDR1 is LNHNV and CDR2 is YYDKDF (reference sequence). CDR3 length: 13 amino acids. V was cut by 8 bases and J by 3 bases, with 12 bases left in between. The CDR3 sequence is CATSLTGTDTQYF. The CDR3 DNA reads as TGTGCCACCTCACTCACAGGGACAGATACGCAGTATTTT.

This chain connects TRBV3-1 (or the pseudogene TRBV3-2) to TRBJ2-7; D is uncertain. The V and J ends lost 1 base and 1 base respectively, with 11 bases between them. Germline assignment: CDR1 LGHDT and CDR2 YNNKEL (reference sequence). This CDR3 comprises 15 residues. The CDR3 loop reads CASSQAPSDSYEQYF. The CDR3 DNA follows: TGTGCCAGCAGCCAAGCCCCCAGCGATTCCTACGAGCAGTACTTC.

This clone was observed once. This chain links TRBV5-1 with TRBJ2-1; 14 bases agree with TRBD2. The V and J ends lost 4 bases and 8 bases, in that order; junction bases with no gene match: 8. The CDR3 sequence is 16 residues long. The germline V gene encodes CDR1 SGHRS and CDR2 YFSETQ. The CDR3 spells CASSLPGLAGVDEQFF. CDR3 sequence (DNA): TGCGCCAGCAGCCTACCGGGACTAGCGGGAGTGGATGAGCAGTTCTTC.

This rearrangement joins TRBV3-1 (or the pseudogene TRBV3-2) to TRBJ1-1; tentative D call: TRBD1 (6 bases). V lost 5 bases and J 4 bases, leaving 14 bases between the germline ends. The V gene's germline CDR1 is LGHDT and CDR2 YNNKEL (reference sequence). The CDR3 contains 14 residues. CDR3 residues: CASSEVGAGTEAFF. In DNA form, the CDR3 reads TGTGCCAGCAGCGAGGTGGGGGCTGGCACTGAAGCTTTCTTT.

V is TRBV7-9 and J is TRBJ2-3; D is unresolved. The CDR3 totals 13 residues. Germline V gene sequence: CDR1 SEHNR, CDR2 FQNEAQ (reference sequence). Trimming left V 6 bases short and J 0 bases short, with 7 bases between. The CDR3 is CASRPTSTDTQYF. CDR3 DNA: TGTGCCAGCAGACCTACTAGCACAGATACGCAGTATTTT.

This chain uses TRBV12-1 with TRBJ2-7; the table assigns TRBD2, which was not confirmed against the DNA. TRBV12-1 counts as a pseudogene. CDR3 length: 18 residues. CDR3 DNA sequence: TGTGCCAGCAGCTTTCCGGGCGGGGTAGCGGGAAACCCTTACGAGCAGTACTTC. Its protein product is CASSFPGGVAGNPYEQYF.

The V gene is TRBV2, the J gene TRBJ1-5; D ambiguous. Trimming left V 7 bases short and J 4 bases short, with 11 bases between. The CDR3 is 13 amino acids. Germline CDR1 reads SNHLY; CDR2 reads FYNNEI. The CDR3 bases are TGTGCCAGCAAAGACAAGTTAAATCAGCCCCAGCATTTT. This sequence encodes CASKDKLNQPQHF.

The chain combines TRBV28 with TRBJ1-3, with a possible D match to TRBD1 (5 bases). V shed 3 bases and J shed 1 base, with 7 bases lying between them. Germline V CDR1 and CDR2: MDHEN, SYDVKM. This CDR3 comprises 14 residues. The DNA for the CDR3 is TGTGCCAGCAGTTTGGGGGGTTCTGGAAACACCATATATTTT. It codes for CASSLGGSGNTIYF.

J is TRBJ2-7 and V is TRBV6-2 or TRBV6-3, with 9 nucleotides matching TRBD2. J gave up 3 bases and V 5 bases, and 8 bases lay outside the gene matches. CDR3 size: 15 residues. Germline loops: CDR1 MNHEY, CDR2 SVGEGT. CDR3 in amino acids: CASSQPPSGIYEQYF. DNA for the CDR3: TGTGCCAGCAGTCAGCCACCTAGCGGGATCTACGAGCAGTACTTC.